What follows are 9 T cell receptor beta chains derived from one specimen sequenced in a study of diagnostic markers for celiac disease. TCRdb re-called the reads and gives one entry per CDR3 protein, without DNA. The specimen's table records more than 7,500 distinct CDR3 sequences. Sequencing input: either unsorted cells or a sorted T cell fraction (not recorded which). These receptors were taken from a human donor. This table probably holds off-target reads from a library built for another chain.

This chain links TRBV5-1 with TRBJ2-1; TCRdb's D gene call, TRBD2, goes unchecked for lack of DNA. The CDR3 loop spans 14 amino acids. The germline V gene has CDR1 SGHRS and CDR2 YFSETQ. The CDR3 sequence: CASSLGTEYNEQFF.

This chain joins TRBV18 and TRBJ2-7; TCRdb picks TRBD2, but there is no DNA to check that call. The germline V gene has CDR1 KGHSH and CDR2 LQKENI. The CDR3 sequence is 15 residues long. The CDR3 protein is CASSLDRDGAGEQYF.

This clonotype registers medium-sized by frequency. This sequence joins TRBV4-3 and TRBJ1-4; there is no DNA to check the TCRdb D call of TRBD1. Germline CDR1 and CDR2: LGHNA and YSLEER. This CDR3 is built from 14 residues. The CDR3 loop reads CASSQGTEDEKLFF.

This clonotype registers medium-sized by frequency. This chain connects TRBV5-1 to TRBJ1-2. The CDR3 contains 13 residues. The germline CDR1 and CDR2 sequences are SGHRS and YFSETQ. The CDR3 region is CASSLDRTYGYTF.

The genes are TRBV18 and TRBJ2-3. The CDR3 is 16 residues long. The germline CDR1 and CDR2 sequences are KGHSH and LQKENI. CDR3 protein: CASSQNSGLLTDTQYF.

V is TRBV11-2 and J is TRBJ1-2. Germline loops: CDR1 SGHAT, CDR2 FQNNGV. The CDR3 length is 14 residues. CDR3 protein: CASSLTLADYGYTF. Full variable domain (missing parts from reference TRBV11-2 and TRBJ1-2): EAGVAQSPRYKIIEKRQSVAFWCNPISGHATLYWYQQILGQGPKLLIQFQNNGVVDDSQLPKDRFSAERLKGVDSTLKIQPAKLEDSAVYLCASSLTLADYGYTFGSGTRLTVV.

This clonotype counts as medium-sized by frequency. J is TRBJ2-2 and V is TRBV7-2; checking the TCRdb D call of TRBD2 is not possible without DNA. Germline V gene sequence: CDR1 SGHTA, CDR2 FQGNSA. The CDR3 has 17 residues. The CDR3 region is CASSVPRLAENTGELFF.

The genes are TRBV24-1 and TRBJ2-1; TCRdb indicates TRBD2, and absent DNA this call remains unverified. CDR1 and CDR2 (germline): KGHDR, SFDVKD. The CDR3 sequence is 13 residues long. CDR3: CATGGVEGIEQFF.

The V and J genes are TRBV7-6 and TRBJ2-5; TCRdb outputs TRBD1, but without DNA this stays unchecked. The CDR3 has 16 residues. Germline loops: CDR1 SGHVS, CDR2 FNYEAQ. The CDR3 loop is CASSLGTGGIRETQYF. Full variable domain (remainder filled in from reference TRBV7-6 and TRBJ2-5): GAGVSQSPRYKVTKRGQDVALRCDPISGHVSLYWYRQALGQGPEFLTYFNYEAQQDKSGLPNDRFSAERPEGSISTLTIQRTEQRDSAMYRCASSLGTGGIRETQYFGPGTRLLVL.